This T cell receptor (beta chain) was captured by sequencing in a study of T cells in Graves' hyperthyroidism and ophthalmopathy. Germline loops: CDR1 MNHEY, CDR2 SVGEGT. The CDR3 extends over 15 amino acids. Germline trimming cut 6 bases from V and 7 bases from J; bases unmatched to any gene: 13. RNA transcripts gave rise to amplified TCR beta CDR3 regions. The HTBI set primed first-round TCR CDR3 RT-PCR. MiXCR, applied by TCRdb to the multiplex PCR reads, yields one record per CDR3 protein. The sample has nearly 250,000 distinct CDR3 sequences, 24% seen once; the top ten hold under 40%. This chain links TRBV6-2 or TRBV6-3 with TRBJ2-7, with TRBD2 matching 9 bases. The sequenced sample was blood. This receptor was taken from a woman aged 40 to 50 with Graves' ophthalmopathy. The CDR3 sequence is CASSPNSGRLREQYF. CDR3 nucleotide sequence: TGTGCCAGCAGCCCTAATAGCGGGAGATTACGGGAGCAGTACTTC.